Following are 24 T cell receptor beta chains from one sample sequenced in a study of blood T cell repertoires in COVID-19. The data were produced by immunoSEQ multiplex PCR, yet TCRdb's version contains in-frame clones alone and is incomplete. The sample carries hundreds of thousands of clones, over 70% recorded once. The specimen sequenced was peripheral blood. Receptors originate from a woman aged 45-60 years with COVID-19, enrolled during active disease.

V is TRBV19 and J is TRBJ2-3, with D hard to call. Germline assignment: CDR1 LNHDA and CDR2 SQIVND (reference sequence). This CDR3 region has 14 residues. Trimming shortened V by 4 bases and J by 5 bases, and 13 bases separated the two germline ends. The CDR3 nucleotides are TGTGCCAGTAGTACCGGCGGCACGAGAGATACGCAGTATTTT. As protein: CASSTGGTRDTQYF.

Worth noting for this clone: Other nucleotide sequences in the sample specify the same CDR3. This chain uses TRBV20-1 with TRBJ2-7; D is uncertain. Germline V lookup: CDR1 DFQATT, CDR2 SNEGSKA (reference sequence). The CDR3 has 11 amino acids. V was clipped by 3 bases and J by 4 bases, with 7 bases between them. CDR3 nucleotide sequence: TGCAGTGCTAGGCGGTCATACGAGCAGTACTTC. This codes for CSARRSYEQYF.

This chain links TRBV6-5 with TRBJ1-3, with TRBD1 identical over 7 bases. The germline V gene has CDR1 MNHEY and CDR2 SVGAGI. The trim removed 5 bases at V and 4 bases at J, leaving 8 bases unmatched. The length of the CDR3 is 15 residues. CDR3 bases: TGTGCCAGCAGTCCCGACAGGGCGTCGGGAAACACCATATATTTT. Amino acid sequence: CASSPDRASGNTIYF.

This clone was found once. This chain joins TRBV5-1 and TRBJ1-4; weak D call: TRBD1 (5 bases). The V and J ends lost 4 bases and 0 bases respectively, with 7 bases between them. Germline V gene data show CDR1 as SGHRS and CDR2 as YFSETQ. This CDR3 has 14 amino acids. The CDR3 sequence: CASSRGATNEKLFF. The DNA for the CDR3 is TGCGCCAGCAGCCGGGGGGCAACTAATGAAAAACTGTTTTTT. The whole variable domain, filled in from reference TRBV5-1 and TRBJ1-4, reads KAGVTQTPRYLIKTRGQQVTLSCSPISGHRSVSWYQQTPGQGLQFLFEYFSETQRNKGNFPGRFSGRQFSNSRSEMNVSTLELGDSALYLCASSRGATNEKLFFGSGTQLSVL.

This clone appeared a single time. V is TRBV19 and J is TRBJ2-1, with 8 bases aligning to TRBD2. Trimming took 3 bases from V and 3 from J; bases not matched to a gene: 7. Germline CDR1 is LNHDA and CDR2 is SQIVND (reference sequence). This CDR3 region has 16 residues. CDR3 amino acids: CASSIASGSIYNEQFF. The DNA of the CDR3 is TGTGCCAGTAGTATCGCCAGCGGGAGTATCTACAATGAGCAGTTCTTC.

The CDR3 bases are TGTGCCAGCTCACCTGAGCGTGAGCAGTTCTTC. Its protein product is CASSPEREQFF. V and J are TRBV18 and TRBJ2-1; the D is unclear. Trimming stripped 3 bases from V and 9 bases from J, with 6 bases between. Germline values: CDR1 KGHSH, CDR2 LQKENI. The CDR3 extends over 11 amino acids.

V gene TRBV29-1 combines with J gene TRBJ2-3, with D perhaps TRBD1 (5 bases). The V end was cut by 3 bases, the J end by 5 bases, with 9 bases between. The CDR3 runs to 12 residues. CDR1 is SQVTM, CDR2 ANQGSEA, per germline. CDR3 in amino acids: CSVDTDRDTQYF. DNA for the CDR3: TGCAGCGTTGATACCGACAGAGATACGCAGTATTTT.

The chain recombines TRBV11-2 with TRBJ1-1, with D perhaps matching TRBD1 (5 bases). Germline CDR1 and CDR2: SGHAT and FQNNGV. CDR3 length equals 16 residues. V lost 5 bases and J lost 4, with 20 bases in between. The CDR3 DNA reads as TGTGCCAGCAGCCCCAACCGGGCAGGGCTTGCCACTGAAGCTTTCTTT. Translating it yields CASSPNRAGLATEAFF.

The CDR3 DNA sequence: TGCGCCAGCAGCTTCCGCCCGGGACAGGGGGCCGCCGAGCAGTACTTC. It codes for CASSFRPGQGAAEQYF. This chain joins TRBV5-1 and TRBJ2-7, with 12 bases lining up with TRBD1. The V segment lost 2 bases and the J segment 6 bases; nucleotides outside the gene matches: 9. The CDR3 is 16 residues long. The germline V gene has CDR1 SGHRS and CDR2 YFSETQ.

This clone was counted a few times. This rearrangement joins TRBV29-1 to TRBJ2-2, with D perhaps matching TRBD2 (6 bases). Germline V CDR1 and CDR2: SQVTM, ANQGSEA. This CDR3 spans 12 amino acids. V was cut by 7 bases and J by 3 bases, with 9 bases left in between. CDR3 DNA: TGCAGCGCCACTAGCTACACCGGGGAGCTGTTTTTT. It encodes CSATSYTGELFF.

The chain carries TRBV10-2 and TRBJ2-7, with D perhaps TRBD1 (6 bases). CDR3 length: 15 amino acids. V dropped 8 bases and J dropped 0 bases, with 17 bases sitting between them. Germline CDR1 WSHSY, CDR2 SAAADI. The CDR3 nucleotides read TGCGCCAGCTACAGGCCCCAGGGGACCTCCTACGAGCAGTACTTC. As protein: CASYRPQGTSYEQYF.

V is TRBV27 and J is TRBJ2-7; TRBD1 matches at 10 bases. CDR1 and CDR2 from the germline V gene are MNHEY and SMNVEV (reference sequence). The J segment lost 8 bases and the V segment lost 6 bases, leaving 7 bases of the junction unmatched. The CDR3 loop spans 13 amino acids. The CDR3 spells CASSGTGEGQQYF. The CDR3, as DNA: TGTGCCAGCAGCGGGACAGGGGAAGGCCAGCAGTACTTC.

The chain recombines TRBV9 with TRBJ1-3; TRBD1 matches at 7 bases. Unmatched junction bases numbered 8, after V lost 4 bases and J lost 4 bases. Germline V gives CDR1 SGDLS, CDR2 YYNGEE. The CDR3 is made up of 15 amino acids. This chain's CDR3 is CASSSLDRSGNTIYF. CDR3 sequence (DNA): TGTGCCAGCAGCTCTCTGGACAGGAGCGGAAACACCATATATTTT.

The chain has TRBV4-2 and TRBJ2-1, with D possibly being TRBD1 (5 bases). Germline CDR1 and CDR2: LGHNA and YNFKEQ. V was shortened by 1 base and J by 0 bases, with 10 bases between the two germline ends. There are 16 residues in the CDR3. CDR3 region: CASSQGPGNSYNEQFF. CDR3 nucleotides: TGTGCCAGCAGCCAAGGTCCAGGGAACTCCTACAATGAGCAGTTCTTC.

V usage is TRBV7-2 and J usage is TRBJ2-3; D might be TRBD2 (5 bases). Germline CDR1 reads SGHTA; CDR2 reads FQGNSA. The germline V and J ends were trimmed by 4 bases and 7 bases, with 9 bases remaining between them. The CDR3 spans 12 residues. The CDR3 sequence is CASSSSGNTQYF. In DNA, the CDR3 is TGTGCCAGCAGCTCTTCGGGGAATACGCAGTATTTT.

CDR3 sequence reads: CASSFGTTGGQPQHF. In nucleotides, the CDR3 is TGTGCCAGCAGCTTCGGGACGACCGGGGGACAGCCCCAGCATTTT. V is TRBV7-2 and J is TRBJ1-5, with D possibly being TRBD1 (5 bases). Germline-derived CDR1 and CDR2 are SGHTA and FQGNSA. The V gene lost 3 bases and the J gene lost 7 bases, with 16 bases spanning the gap. This CDR3 contains 15 residues.

This chain uses TRBV12-5 with TRBJ2-7; maybe TRBD2 (6 bases). CDR1 LGHNT and CDR2 FRNRAP come from the germline V gene. The CDR3 length is 15 residues. The V end lost 1 base, the J end lost 1 base, and 11 bases lay between the germline ends. This CDR3 is CASGLAPGTSYEQYF. The CDR3 bases are TGTGCTAGTGGTTTGGCTCCCGGGACTTCCTACGAGCAGTACTTC.

The gene calls are TRBV29-1 and TRBJ1-2, with TRBD1 identical over 10 bases. The CDR3 consists of 13 residues. The germline gives CDR1 SQVTM, CDR2 ANQGSEA. V lost 5 bases, J lost 8 bases, and 8 bases stayed unmatched. CDR3: CSVQLRTGGGYTF. CDR3 nucleotides: TGCAGCGTTCAACTCAGGACAGGGGGAGGCTACACCTTC.

The rearrangement links TRBV27 to TRBJ2-7, with 7 positions matching TRBD2. CDR3 length: 11 amino acids. Germline CDR1 and CDR2: MNHEY and SMNVEV (reference sequence). The J segment lost 6 bases and the V segment lost 4 bases, leaving 0 bases of the junction unmatched. CDR3 amino acids: CASSSSGEQYF. In nucleotides, the CDR3 is TGTGCCAGCAGTTCTAGCGGCGAGCAGTACTTC.

V and J are TRBV7-9 and TRBJ2-7; D possibly corresponds to TRBD1 (5 bases). Germline CDR1 and CDR2: SEHNR and FQNEAQ (reference sequence). This CDR3 is built from 15 residues. Trimming removed 5 bases from V and 0 bases from J, with 14 bases in between. The chain's CDR3 is CASSARGQGSYEQYF. The DNA of the CDR3 is TGTGCCAGCAGCGCCCGAGGTCAGGGCTCCTACGAGCAGTACTTC.

The chain employs TRBV11-3 and TRBJ1-1, with TRBD1 matching 7 bases. J gave up 1 base and V 5 bases, and 10 bases lay outside the gene matches. The CDR3 runs 16 residues. CDR1 is SGHNT, CDR2 YENEEA, per germline. This CDR3 reads CASSHRGQMGNTEAFF. Here the CDR3 DNA reads TGTGCCAGCAGCCACAGGGGCCAAATGGGGAACACTGAAGCTTTCTTT.

The V and J genes are TRBV28 and TRBJ2-5, with 8 nucleotides matching TRBD2. The germline gives CDR1 MDHEN, CDR2 SYDVKM. The CDR3 runs 18 residues. J gave up 5 bases and V 2 bases, and 16 bases lay outside the gene matches. CDR3 sequence reads: CASSLEGKAGGRGETQYF. CDR3 in DNA: TGTGCCAGCAGTTTAGAAGGTAAGGCGGGAGGCCGGGGGGAGACCCAGTACTTC.

This chain uses TRBV10-1 with TRBJ2-7, with a possible D match to TRBD1 (6 bases). The CDR3 has 13 residues. With 5 bases removed from V and 4 bases from J, the gap between germline ends came to 12 bases. Germline V gene data show CDR1 as WNHNN and CDR2 as SYGVQD (reference sequence). The CDR3 coding sequence is TGCGCCAGCAGTCCGGGACACGTTTACGAGCAGTACTTC. It translates to CASSPGHVYEQYF.

The chain uses TRBV18 and TRBJ2-7; D unclear. Germline CDR1 and CDR2: KGHSH and LQKENI. The CDR3 has 12 residues. Trimming stripped 2 bases from V and 6 bases from J, with 8 bases between. CDR3 sequence: CASSPSGVEQYF. CDR3 in DNA: TGTGCCAGCTCACCATCCGGTGTCGAGCAGTACTTC.